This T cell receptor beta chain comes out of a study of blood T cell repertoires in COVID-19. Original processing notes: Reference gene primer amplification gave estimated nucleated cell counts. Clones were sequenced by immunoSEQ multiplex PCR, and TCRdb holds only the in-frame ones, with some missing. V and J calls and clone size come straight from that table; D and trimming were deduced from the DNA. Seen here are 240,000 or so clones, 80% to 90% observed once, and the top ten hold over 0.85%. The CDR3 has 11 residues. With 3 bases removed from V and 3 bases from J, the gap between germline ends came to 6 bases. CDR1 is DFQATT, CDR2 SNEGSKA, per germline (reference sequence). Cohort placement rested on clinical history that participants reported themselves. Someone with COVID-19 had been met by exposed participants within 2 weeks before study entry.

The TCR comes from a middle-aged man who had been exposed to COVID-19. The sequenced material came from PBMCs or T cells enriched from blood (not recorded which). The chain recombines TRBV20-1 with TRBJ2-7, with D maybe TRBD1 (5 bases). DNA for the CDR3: TGCAGTGCTAGTCAGGGCTACGAGCAGTACGTC. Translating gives CSASQGYEQYV.